The 9 T cell receptor beta chains in this list originate from one sample, sequenced in a study of Ad26.COV2.S vaccination and SARS-CoV-2 variants. The method was immunoSEQ multiplex PCR; TCRdb's version includes in-frame clones alone and lacks a portion of them. This table holds about 350,000 clones, 75% to 90% found once. Documented treatment: some 19 received Ad26.COV2.S at low or high dose, single or two shots; 5 received placebo; per-sample allocation not given. Sampling happened 63 days after the first vaccine or placebo injection. The specimen comprised peripheral blood, sampled in a trial of Ad26.COV2.S vaccine versus placebo. The receptors were sampled from a person aged 18-60 years who received the Ad26.COV2.S COVID-19 vaccine or a placebo.

This chain joins TRBV19 and TRBJ2-5, with a tentative D call TRBD1 (5 bases). Trimming shortened V by 3 bases and J by 5 bases, and 7 bases separated the two germline ends. The CDR3 covers 12 residues. Germline CDR1 reads LNHDA; CDR2 reads SQIVND (reference sequence). The CDR3 nucleotides read TGTGCCAGTAGTATGAACAGGGAGACCCAGTACTTC. As protein: CASSMNRETQYF. Looking up the rest from reference TRBV19 and TRBJ2-5 gives the full variable domain: DGGITQSPKYLFRKEGQNVTLSCEQNLNHDAMYWYRQDPGQGLRLIYYSQIVNDFQKGDIAEGYSVSREKKESFPLTVTSAQKNPTAFYLCASSMNRETQYFGPGTRLLVL.

This rearrangement joins TRBV7-8 to TRBJ2-7; D unclear. The CDR3 loop spans 13 amino acids. Trimming took off 1 base at V and 2 bases at J, with 6 bases between the two ends. Per germline, CDR1 SGHVS and CDR2 FQNEAQ. The CDR3 DNA follows: TGTGCCAGCAGCTTAGAGGCCACCTACGAGCAGTACTTC. It yields the protein CASSLEATYEQYF.

The chain links TRBV7-2 to TRBJ2-7; either TRBD1 or TRBD2 may supply D (5 bases each). Germline V lookup: CDR1 SGHTA, CDR2 FQGNSA. V lost 3 bases and J 3 bases, leaving 9 bases between the germline ends. The CDR3 is 13 residues long. CDR3 nucleotide sequence: TGTGCCAGCAGCTTTCGGGACGTCTACGAGCAGTACTTC. This gives the protein CASSFRDVYEQYF.

The chain recombines TRBV28 with TRBJ1-1, with 7 nucleotides matching TRBD1. This CDR3 comprises 17 residues. From germline, CDR1 is MDHEN and CDR2 SYDVKM. The junction had 12 bases not matched to a gene; V was cut back by 5 bases and J by 0 bases. The CDR3 sequence: CASSQIIGTAMNTEAFF. For the CDR3, the DNA is TGTGCCAGCAGTCAAATTATCGGGACAGCCATGAACACTGAAGCTTTCTTT.

V gene TRBV4-1 combines with J gene TRBJ2-7, with TRBD2 matching over 14 bases. Germline loops: CDR1 MGHRA, CDR2 YSYEKL. V lost 3 bases and J lost 3; bases outside the gene matches: 10. The CDR3 has 18 residues. The DNA for the CDR3 is TGCGCCAGCAGCCACATCGGACTAGCGGGAGGTGGGGGCTACGAGCAGTACTTC. Translated: CASSHIGLAGGGGYEQYF.

The V gene is TRBV27, the J gene TRBJ2-3; a weak D match, TRBD1 (6 bases). Trimming removed 2 bases from V and 0 bases from J, with 18 bases in between. CDR3 length: 18 residues. The germline gives CDR1 MNHEY, CDR2 SMNVEV (reference sequence). The CDR3: CASSLLRADRPSTDTQYF. The CDR3 region has the DNA TGTGCCAGCAGTTTACTTCGTGCGGACAGACCTAGCACAGATACGCAGTATTTT.

This chain uses TRBV19 with TRBJ2-2, with TRBD1 matching over 9 bases. The ends lost 5 bases at V and 7 bases at J; junction bases unmatched: 8. From germline, CDR1 is LNHDA and CDR2 SQIVND (reference sequence). The CDR3 has 15 residues. CDR3 in amino acids: CASSLSGQGFGELFF. CDR3 nucleotides: TGTGCCAGTAGTCTTTCCGGACAGGGGTTCGGGGAGCTGTTTTTT.

This clone was counted a few times. The rearrangement joins TRBV3-1 (or the pseudogene TRBV3-2) to TRBJ2-1; D perhaps matches TRBD1 (5 bases). Germline V gene sequence: CDR1 LGHDT, CDR2 YNNKEL (reference sequence). CDR3 length equals 16 residues. Trimming pared 2 bases from V and 2 bases from J, leaving 13 bases between. The CDR3 here is CASSQSWLGAYNEQFF. The CDR3 DNA sequence: TGTGCCAGCAGCCAAAGCTGGCTAGGGGCCTACAATGAGCAGTTCTTC.

This sequence joins TRBV28 and TRBJ2-1; 9 nucleotides match TRBD1. This CDR3 region has 15 residues. Germline CDR1 MDHEN, CDR2 SYDVKM. V shed 3 bases and J 7 bases; nucleotides not matched to a gene: 7. The CDR3 loop is CASSFAQGAPNEQFF. The CDR3 DNA sequence: TGTGCCAGCAGTTTCGCACAGGGGGCGCCTAATGAGCAGTTCTTC. The whole variable domain, filled in from reference TRBV28 and TRBJ2-1, reads DVKVTQSSRYLVKRTGEKVFLECVQDMDHENMFWYRQDPGLGLRLIYFSYDVKMKEKGDIPEGYSVSREKKERFSLILESASTNQTSMYLCASSFAQGAPNEQFFGPGTRLTVL.